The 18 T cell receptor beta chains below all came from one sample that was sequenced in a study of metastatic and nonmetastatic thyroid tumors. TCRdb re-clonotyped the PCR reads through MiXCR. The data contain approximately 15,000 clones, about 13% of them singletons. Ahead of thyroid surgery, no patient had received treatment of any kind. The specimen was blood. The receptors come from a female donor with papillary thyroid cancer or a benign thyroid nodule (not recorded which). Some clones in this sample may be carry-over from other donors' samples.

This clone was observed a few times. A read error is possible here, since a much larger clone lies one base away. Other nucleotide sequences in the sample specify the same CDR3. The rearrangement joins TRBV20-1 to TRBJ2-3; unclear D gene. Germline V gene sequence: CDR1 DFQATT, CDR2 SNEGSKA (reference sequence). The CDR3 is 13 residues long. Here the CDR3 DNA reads TGCAGTGCTAGGGCAGAGAGCACAGATACGCAGTACTTT. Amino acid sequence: CSARAESTDTQYF.

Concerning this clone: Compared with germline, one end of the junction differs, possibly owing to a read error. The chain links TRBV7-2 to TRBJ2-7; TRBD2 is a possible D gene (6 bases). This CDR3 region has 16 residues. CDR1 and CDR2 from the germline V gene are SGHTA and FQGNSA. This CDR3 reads CASSLAAVPSSYEQYF. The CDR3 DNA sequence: TGCGCCAGCAGCTTAGCGGCGGTGCCTAGCTCCTACGAGCAGTACTTC. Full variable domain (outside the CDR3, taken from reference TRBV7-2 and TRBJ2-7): GAGVSQSPSNKVTEKGKDVELRCDPISGHTALYWYRQSLGQGLEFLIYFQGNSAPDKSGLPSDRFSAERTGGSVSTLTIQRTQQEDSAVYLCASSLAAVPSSYEQYFGPGTRLTVT.

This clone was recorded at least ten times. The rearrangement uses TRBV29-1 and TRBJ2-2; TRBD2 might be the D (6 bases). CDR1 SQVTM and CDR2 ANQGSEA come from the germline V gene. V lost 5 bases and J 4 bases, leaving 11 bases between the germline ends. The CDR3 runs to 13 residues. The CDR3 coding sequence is TGCAGCGTTCCGGGAGAGAGCACCGGGGAGCTGTTTTTT. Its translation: CSVPGESTGELFF.

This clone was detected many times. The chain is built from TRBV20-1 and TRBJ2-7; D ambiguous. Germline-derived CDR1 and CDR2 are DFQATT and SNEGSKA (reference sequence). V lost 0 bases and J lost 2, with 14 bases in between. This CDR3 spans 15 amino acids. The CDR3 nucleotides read TGCAGTGCTAGAGATCGGATAACGGCTACCTACGAGCAGTACTTC. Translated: CSARDRITATYEQYF.

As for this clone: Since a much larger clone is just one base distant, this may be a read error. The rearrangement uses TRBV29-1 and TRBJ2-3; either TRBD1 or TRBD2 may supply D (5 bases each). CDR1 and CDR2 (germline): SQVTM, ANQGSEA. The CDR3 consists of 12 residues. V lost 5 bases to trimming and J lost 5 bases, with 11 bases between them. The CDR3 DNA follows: TGCAGCGTTCCGAGGGGCAAAGATACGCAGTATTTT. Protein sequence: CSVPRGKDTQYF.

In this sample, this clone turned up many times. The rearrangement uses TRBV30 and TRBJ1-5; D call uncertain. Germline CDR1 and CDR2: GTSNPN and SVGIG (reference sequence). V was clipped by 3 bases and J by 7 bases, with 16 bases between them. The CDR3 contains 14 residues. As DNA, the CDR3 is TGTGCCTGGAGAGGTCCAGGTCCGATGCAGCCCCAGCATTTT. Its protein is CAWRGPGPMQPQHF.

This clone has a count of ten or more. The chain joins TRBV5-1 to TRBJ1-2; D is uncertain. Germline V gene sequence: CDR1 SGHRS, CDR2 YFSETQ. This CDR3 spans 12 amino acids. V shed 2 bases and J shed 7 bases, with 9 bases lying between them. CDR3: CASSFDEVGYTF. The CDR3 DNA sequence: TGCGCCAGCAGCTTCGATGAGGTTGGCTACACCTTC.

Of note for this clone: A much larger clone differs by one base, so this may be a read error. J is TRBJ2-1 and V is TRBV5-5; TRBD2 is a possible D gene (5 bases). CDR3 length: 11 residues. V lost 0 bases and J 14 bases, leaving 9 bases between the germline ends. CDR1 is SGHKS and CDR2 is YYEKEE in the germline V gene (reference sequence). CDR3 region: CASSLVDGKFF. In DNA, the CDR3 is TGTGCCAGCAGCTTGGTGGACGGGAAGTTCTTC.

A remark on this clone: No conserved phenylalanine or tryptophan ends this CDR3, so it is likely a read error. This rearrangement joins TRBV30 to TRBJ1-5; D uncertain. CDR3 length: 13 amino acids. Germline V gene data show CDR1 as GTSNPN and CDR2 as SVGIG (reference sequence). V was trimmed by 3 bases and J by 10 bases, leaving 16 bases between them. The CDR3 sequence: CAWRLEGEDPQHS. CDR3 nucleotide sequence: TGTGCCTGGAGGTTGGAGGGAGAGGATCCCCAGCATTCT.

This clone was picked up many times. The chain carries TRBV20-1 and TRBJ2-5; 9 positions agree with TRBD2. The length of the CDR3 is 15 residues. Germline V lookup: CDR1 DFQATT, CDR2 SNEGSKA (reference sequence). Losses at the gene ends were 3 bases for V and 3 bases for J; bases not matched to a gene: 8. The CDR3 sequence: CSASDAGGPEETQYF. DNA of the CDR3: TGCAGTGCTAGTGATGCGGGGGGGCCTGAAGAGACCCAGTACTTC.

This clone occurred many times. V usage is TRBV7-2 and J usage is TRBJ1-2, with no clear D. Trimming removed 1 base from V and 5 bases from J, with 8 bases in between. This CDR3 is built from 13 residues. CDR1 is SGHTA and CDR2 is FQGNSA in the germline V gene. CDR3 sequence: CASSLVGLYGYTF. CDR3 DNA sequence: TGTGCCAGCAGCTTAGTTGGCCTATATGGCTACACCTTC.

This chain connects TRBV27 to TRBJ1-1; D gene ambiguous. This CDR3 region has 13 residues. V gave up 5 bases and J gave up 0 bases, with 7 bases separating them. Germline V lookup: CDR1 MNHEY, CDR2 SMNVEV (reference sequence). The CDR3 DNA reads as TGTGCCAGCAGTGGTTCCCTGAACACTGAAGCTTTCTTT. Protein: CASSGSLNTEAFF.

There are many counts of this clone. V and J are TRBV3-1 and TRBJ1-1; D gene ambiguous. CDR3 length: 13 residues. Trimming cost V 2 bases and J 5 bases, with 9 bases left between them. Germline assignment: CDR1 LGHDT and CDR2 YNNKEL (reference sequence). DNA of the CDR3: TGTGCCAGCAGCCAATCCGGGGTAACTGAAGCTTTCTTT. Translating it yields CASSQSGVTEAFF.

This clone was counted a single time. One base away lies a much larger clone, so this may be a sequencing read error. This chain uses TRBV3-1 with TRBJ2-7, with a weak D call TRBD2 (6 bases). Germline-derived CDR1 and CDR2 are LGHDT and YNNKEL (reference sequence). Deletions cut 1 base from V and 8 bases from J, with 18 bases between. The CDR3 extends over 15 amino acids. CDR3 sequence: CASSQVGGNGYQQYF. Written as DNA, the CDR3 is TGTGCCAGCAGCCAAGTGGGGGGAAATGGGTACCAGCAGTACTTC.

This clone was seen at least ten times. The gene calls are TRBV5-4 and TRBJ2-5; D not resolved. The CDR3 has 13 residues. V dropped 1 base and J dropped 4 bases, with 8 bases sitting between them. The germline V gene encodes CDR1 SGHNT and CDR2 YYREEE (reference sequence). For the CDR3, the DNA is TGTGCCAGCAGCTTGATAGTGGGAGAGACCCAGTACTTC. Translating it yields CASSLIVGETQYF. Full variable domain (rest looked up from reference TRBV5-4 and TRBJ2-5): ETGVTQSPTHLIKTRGQQVTLRCSSQSGHNTVSWYQQALGQGPQFIFQYYREEENGRGNFPPRFSGLQFPNYSSELNVNALELDDSALYLCASSLIVGETQYFGPGTRLLVL.

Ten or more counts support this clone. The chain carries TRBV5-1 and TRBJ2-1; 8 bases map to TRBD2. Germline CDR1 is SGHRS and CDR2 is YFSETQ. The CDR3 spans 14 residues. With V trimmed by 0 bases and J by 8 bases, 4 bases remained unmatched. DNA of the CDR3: TGCGCCAGCAGCTTGGAATCGGGGGGGGATGAGCAGTTCTTC. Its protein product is CASSLESGGDEQFF.

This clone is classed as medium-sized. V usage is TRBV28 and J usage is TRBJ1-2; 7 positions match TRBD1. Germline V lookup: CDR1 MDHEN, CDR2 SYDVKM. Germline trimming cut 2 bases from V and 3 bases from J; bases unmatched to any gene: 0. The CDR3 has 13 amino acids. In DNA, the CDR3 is TGTGCCAGCAGTTTACAGGGGGACTATGGCTACACCTTC. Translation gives CASSLQGDYGYTF.

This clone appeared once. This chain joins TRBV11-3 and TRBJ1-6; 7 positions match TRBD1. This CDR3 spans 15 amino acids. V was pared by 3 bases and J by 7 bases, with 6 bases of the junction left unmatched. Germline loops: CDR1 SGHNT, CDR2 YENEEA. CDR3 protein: CASSFNKQGNSPLHF. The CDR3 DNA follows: TGTGCCAGCAGCTTTAATAAACAGGGGAATTCACCCCTCCACTTT.